The TCR beta chain described here comes from a study of cytomegalovirus exposure and HLA in healthy donors. Study-wide results and limits: Some V segments, including TRBV6-2 and TRBV6-3, were excluded as indistinguishable. An analysis done earlier found most TCR beta V segments productive about 90% or about 30% of the time.

CDR1 and CDR2 (germline): KGHSY, FQNENV. The CDR3 spans 14 residues. Trimming cost V 4 bases and J 2 bases; bases outside gene matches: 4. In the PCR, 60 Vbeta and 13 Jbeta primers were used. Sequenced by immunoSEQ multiplex PCR; TCRdb stores in-frame clones only, minus some. The table shows around 71,000 clones, with approximately 70% occurring only once. Among the donors, all were healthy bone marrow donors. This clone was seen a single time. The antigen is not known. The sequence came from a male donor in good health and CMV-seropositive. The sequencing input was PBMCs. The rearrangement joins TRBV16 to TRBJ2-5; TRBD1 matches at 7 bases. The DNA of the CDR3 is TGTGCCAGCAGCCCCGGGGACAGTCAAGAGACCCAGTACTTC. Translation: CASSPGDSQETQYF.